This TCR beta chain comes out of a study of shared clonotypes between healthy human individuals. Turning to the study itself: The plates for each donor numbered three CD4 naive, three CD4 memory, two CD8 naive and one CD8 memory. Study-wide points: In this cohort, only blood was sampled, and tissue repertoires likely differ.

Only Caucasian adults living in Nashville, Tennessee served as donors. Replicate PCRs from sorted subsets contained roughly 220 ng DNA, which is around 30,000 T cell genomes. Method: immunoSEQ multiplex PCR; TCRdb's copy keeps in-frame clones and lacks some. The table has over 95,000 clones, 68% seen once. As concerns this clone: Its antigen is unidentified.

Looked up from germline, CDR1 is MNHEY and CDR2 is SMNVEV (reference sequence). Deletions cut 3 bases from V and 7 bases from J, with 13 bases between. This CDR3 is 13 amino acids long. The sequencing input was memory CD8+ T cells sorted from blood. This sample's subset: CD45RO+ cells pooled with CCR7-negative TemRA cells. This sequence originates from a woman aged 25 to 39 in good health. The V call is TRBV27, the J call TRBJ2-7; D is ambiguous. As DNA, the CDR3 is TGTGCCAGCAGTTTCATCGGGTATTCGGAGCAGTACTTC. It yields the protein CASSFIGYSEQYF.